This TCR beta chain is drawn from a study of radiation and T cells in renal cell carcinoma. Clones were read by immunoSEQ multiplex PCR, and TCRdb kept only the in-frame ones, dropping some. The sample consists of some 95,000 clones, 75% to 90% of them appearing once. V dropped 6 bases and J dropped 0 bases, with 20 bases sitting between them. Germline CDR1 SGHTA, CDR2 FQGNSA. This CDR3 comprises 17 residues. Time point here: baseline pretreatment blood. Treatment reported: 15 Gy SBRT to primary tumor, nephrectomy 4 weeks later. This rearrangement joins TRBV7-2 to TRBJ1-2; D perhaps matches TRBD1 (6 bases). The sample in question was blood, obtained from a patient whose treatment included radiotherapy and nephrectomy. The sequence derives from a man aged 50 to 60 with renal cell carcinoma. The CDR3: CASSPEGGANTNYGYTF. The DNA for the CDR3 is TGTGCCAGCAGTCCAGAGGGGGGGGCAAACACTAACTATGGCTACACCTTC.